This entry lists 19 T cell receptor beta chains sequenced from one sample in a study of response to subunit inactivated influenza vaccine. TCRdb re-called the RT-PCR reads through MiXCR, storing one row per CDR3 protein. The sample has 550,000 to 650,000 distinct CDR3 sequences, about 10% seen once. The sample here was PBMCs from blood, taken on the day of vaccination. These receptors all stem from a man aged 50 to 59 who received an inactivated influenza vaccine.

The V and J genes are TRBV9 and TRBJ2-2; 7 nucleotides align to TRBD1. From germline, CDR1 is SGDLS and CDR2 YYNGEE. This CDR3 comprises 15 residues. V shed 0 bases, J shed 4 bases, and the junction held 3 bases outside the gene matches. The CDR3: CASSVEGQRTGELFF. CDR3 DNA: TGTGCCAGCAGCGTAGAGGGACAGCGCACCGGGGAGCTGTTTTTT. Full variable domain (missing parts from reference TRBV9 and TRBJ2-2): DSGVTQTPKHLITATGQRVTLRCSPRSGDLSVYWYQQSLDQGLQFLIQYYNGEERAKGNILERFSAQQFPDLHSELNLSSLELGDSALYFCASSVEGQRTGELFFGEGSRLTVL.

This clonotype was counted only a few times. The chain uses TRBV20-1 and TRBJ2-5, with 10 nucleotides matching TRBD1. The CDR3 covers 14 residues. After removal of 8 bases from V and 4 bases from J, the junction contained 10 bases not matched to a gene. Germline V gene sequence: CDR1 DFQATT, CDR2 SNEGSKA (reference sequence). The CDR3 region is CSSDRGRLGETQYF. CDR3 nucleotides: TGCAGTTCCGACAGGGGGCGTCTGGGAGAGACCCAGTACTTC.

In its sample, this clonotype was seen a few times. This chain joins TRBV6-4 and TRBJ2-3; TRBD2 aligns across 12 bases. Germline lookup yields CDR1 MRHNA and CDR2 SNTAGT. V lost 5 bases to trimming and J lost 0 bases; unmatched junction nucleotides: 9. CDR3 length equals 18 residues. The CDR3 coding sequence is TGTGCCAGCAGTAGACTTTCCGGGACTAGCGGGAGCACAGATACGCAGTATTTT. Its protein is CASSRLSGTSGSTDTQYF.

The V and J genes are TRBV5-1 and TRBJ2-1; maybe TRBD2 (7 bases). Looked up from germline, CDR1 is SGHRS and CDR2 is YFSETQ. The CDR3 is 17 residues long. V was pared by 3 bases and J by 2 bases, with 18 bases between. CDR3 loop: CASSSRLSGTPYNEQFF. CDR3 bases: TGCGCCAGCAGCTCCAGATTGAGCGGGACACCCTACAATGAGCAGTTCTTC.

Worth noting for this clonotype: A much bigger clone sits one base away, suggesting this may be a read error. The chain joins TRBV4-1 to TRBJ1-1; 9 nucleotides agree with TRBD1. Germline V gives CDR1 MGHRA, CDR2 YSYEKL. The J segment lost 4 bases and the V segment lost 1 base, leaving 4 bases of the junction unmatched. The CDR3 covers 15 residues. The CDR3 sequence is CASSQAGTGTTEAFF. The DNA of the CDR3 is TGCGCCAGCAGCCAAGCCGGGACAGGGACCACTGAAGCTTTCTTT.

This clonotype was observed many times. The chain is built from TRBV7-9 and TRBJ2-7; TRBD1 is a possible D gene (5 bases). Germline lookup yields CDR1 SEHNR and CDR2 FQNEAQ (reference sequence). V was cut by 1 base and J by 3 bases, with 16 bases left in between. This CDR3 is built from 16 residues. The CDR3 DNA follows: TGTGCCAGCAGCTTAGGCATTACTGGACAACACTACGAGCAGTACTTC. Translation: CASSLGITGQHYEQYF.

The CDR3 sequence: CSAAGSGRSYNEQFF. CDR3 nucleotide sequence: TGCAGTGCTGCGGGCAGCGGAAGGTCCTACAATGAGCAGTTCTTC. The chain uses TRBV20-1 and TRBJ2-1; a possible D gene is TRBD2 (5 bases). The ends were cut back, 5 bases at V and 1 base at J, with 15 bases in the middle. Germline-derived CDR1 and CDR2 are DFQATT and SNEGSKA (reference sequence). CDR3 size: 15 residues.

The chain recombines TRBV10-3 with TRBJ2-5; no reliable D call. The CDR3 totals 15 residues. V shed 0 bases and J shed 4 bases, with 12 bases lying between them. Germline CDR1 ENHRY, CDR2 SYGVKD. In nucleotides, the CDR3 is TGTGCCATCAGTGAGTCTGTCCCGAAGGGAGAGACCCAGTACTTC. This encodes CAISESVPKGETQYF.

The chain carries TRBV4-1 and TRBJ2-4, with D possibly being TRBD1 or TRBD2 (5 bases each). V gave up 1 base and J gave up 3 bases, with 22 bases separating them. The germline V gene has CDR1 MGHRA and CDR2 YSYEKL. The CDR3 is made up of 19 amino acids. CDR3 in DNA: TGCGCCAGCAGCCAAGTACAGGACTTCCCCCTGACTGGCAAAAACATTCAGTACTTC. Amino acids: CASSQVQDFPLTGKNIQYF.

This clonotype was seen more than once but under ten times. The DNA of the CDR3 is TGTGCCAGCAGCCCAGTGATTCCCGAGCAGTACTTC. It is translated as CASSPVIPEQYF. The chain has TRBV11-2 and TRBJ2-7; D is unresolved. The CDR3 covers 12 residues. CDR1 and CDR2 (germline): SGHAT, FQNNGV. Deletions cut 5 bases from V and 6 bases from J, with 11 bases between.

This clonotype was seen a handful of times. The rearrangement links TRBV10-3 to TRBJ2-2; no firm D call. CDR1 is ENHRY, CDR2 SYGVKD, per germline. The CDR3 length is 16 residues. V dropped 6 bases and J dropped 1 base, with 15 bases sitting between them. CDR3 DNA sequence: TGTGCCATCAGCAACCCCGAAAAGAAGAACACCGGGGAGCTGTTTTTT. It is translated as CAISNPEKKNTGELFF.

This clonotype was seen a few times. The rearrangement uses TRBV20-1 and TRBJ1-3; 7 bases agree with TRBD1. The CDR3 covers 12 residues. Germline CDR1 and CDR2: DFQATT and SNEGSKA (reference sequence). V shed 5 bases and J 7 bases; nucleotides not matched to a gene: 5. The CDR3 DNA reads TGCAGTGCTGACGACAGGGAGAACACCATATATTTT. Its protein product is CSADDRENTIYF.

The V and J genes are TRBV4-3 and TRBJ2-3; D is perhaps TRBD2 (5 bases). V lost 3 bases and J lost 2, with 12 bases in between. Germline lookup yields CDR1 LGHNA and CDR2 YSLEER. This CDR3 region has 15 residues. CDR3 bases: TGCGCCAGCAGCCAGGAAGACTACCTCACAGATACGCAGTATTTT. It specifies CASSQEDYLTDTQYF.

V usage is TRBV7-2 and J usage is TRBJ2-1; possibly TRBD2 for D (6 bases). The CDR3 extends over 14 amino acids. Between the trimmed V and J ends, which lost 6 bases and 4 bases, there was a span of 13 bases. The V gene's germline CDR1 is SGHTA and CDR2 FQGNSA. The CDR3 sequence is CASSWGLVYNEQFF. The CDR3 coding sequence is TGTGCCAGCAGTTGGGGACTTGTATACAATGAGCAGTTCTTC.

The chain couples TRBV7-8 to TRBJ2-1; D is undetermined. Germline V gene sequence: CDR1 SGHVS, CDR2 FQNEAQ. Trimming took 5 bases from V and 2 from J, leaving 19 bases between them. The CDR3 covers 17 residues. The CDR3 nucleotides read TGTGCCAGCAGCCTCCATGGGTGGACGGCGACCTACAATGAGCAGTTCTTC. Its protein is CASSLHGWTATYNEQFF.

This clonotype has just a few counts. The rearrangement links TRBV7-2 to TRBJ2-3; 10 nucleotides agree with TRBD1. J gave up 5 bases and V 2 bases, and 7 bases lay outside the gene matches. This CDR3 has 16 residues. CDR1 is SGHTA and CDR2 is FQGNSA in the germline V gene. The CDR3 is CASSLSTGTGEDTQYF. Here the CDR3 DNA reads TGTGCCAGCAGCTTATCTACCGGGACAGGGGAAGATACGCAGTATTTT.

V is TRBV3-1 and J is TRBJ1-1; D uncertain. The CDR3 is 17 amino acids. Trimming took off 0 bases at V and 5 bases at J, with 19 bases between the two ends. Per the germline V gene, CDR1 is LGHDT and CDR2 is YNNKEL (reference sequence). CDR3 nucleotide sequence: TGTGCCAGCAGCCAAGATCTCTTGCGGCGGCAGCAGACTGAAGCTTTCTTT. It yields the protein CASSQDLLRRQQTEAFF.

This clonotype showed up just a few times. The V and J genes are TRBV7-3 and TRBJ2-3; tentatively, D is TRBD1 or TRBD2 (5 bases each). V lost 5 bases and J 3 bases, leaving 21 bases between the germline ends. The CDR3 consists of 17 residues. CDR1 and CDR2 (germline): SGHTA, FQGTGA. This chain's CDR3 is CASSLPIRIEGTDTQYF. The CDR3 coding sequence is TGTGCCAGCAGCCTACCAATCCGGATCGAGGGGACAGATACGCAGTATTTT. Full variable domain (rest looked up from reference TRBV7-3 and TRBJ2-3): GAGVSQTPSNKVTEKGKYVELRCDPISGHTALYWYRQSLGQGPEFLIYFQGTGAADDSGLPNDRFFAVRPEGSVSTLKIQRTERGDSAVYLCASSLPIRIEGTDTQYFGPGTRLTVL.

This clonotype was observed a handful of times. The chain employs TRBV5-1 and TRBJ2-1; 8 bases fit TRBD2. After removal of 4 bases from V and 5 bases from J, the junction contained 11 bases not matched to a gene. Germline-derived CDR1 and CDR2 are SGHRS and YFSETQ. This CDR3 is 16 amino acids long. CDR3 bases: TGCGCCAGCAGCCCCCGGGGGGTAGCGGGAAACAATGAGCAGTTCTTC. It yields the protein CASSPRGVAGNNEQFF.